A few counts support the clone carrying this T cell receptor beta chain. Per germline, CDR1 MNHEY and CDR2 SMNVEV (reference sequence). This CDR3 contains 15 residues. V lost 5 bases to trimming and J lost 2 bases; unmatched junction nucleotides: 5. The data are from a study of blood T cells in healthy people across ages. Through a sample-barcoded 5' primer and a J-beta primer mix, a second PCR was run for roughly 6 to 11 cycles. Every sample gave at least 3 million paired-end reads containing CDR3. One entry per CDR3 protein results from TCRdb running MiXCR on the 5' RACE reads. The sample consists of around 1.7 million distinct CDR3 sequences, 28% of them appearing once.

The source material was blood. The rearrangement uses TRBV27 and TRBJ2-3; 9 bases align to TRBD2. The sequence derives from a woman younger than 45 in good health. This chain's CDR3 is CASSTRLAATDTQYF. CDR3 sequence (DNA): TGTGCCAGCAGTACGCGACTAGCGGCCACAGATACGCAGTATTTT.